The T cell receptor (beta chain) described here comes from a study of pediatric ulcerative colitis. The repertoire was sequenced with immunoSEQ multiplex PCR; TCRdb's copy has only in-frame clones and lacks some. The sample lists about 64,000 clones; around 80% were seen once. Study-wide results and caveats: Substantially fewer templates came from a couple of patients' blood samples. Ulcerative colitis patients shared more blood-rectal clones than controls.

Comments on this clone: What it binds is not known.

The diagnostic colonoscopy in ulcerative colitis patients preceded any immunosuppressive treatment. At colonoscopy, a blood sample was also collected. Germline CDR1 is SSHAT and CDR2 is FNYEAQ (reference sequence). The V gene lost 1 base and the J gene lost 3 bases, with 10 bases spanning the gap. This CDR3 contains 15 residues. Sequencing was carried out using blood. The chain has TRBV7-7 and TRBJ2-1; possibly TRBD2 for D (6 bases). This TCR came from a boy between 10 and 17 years old with moderate ulcerative colitis. In DNA, the CDR3 is TGTGCCAGCAGCTTAGACCCAGCGGGCTACAATGAGCAGTTCTTC. As protein: CASSLDPAGYNEQFF.